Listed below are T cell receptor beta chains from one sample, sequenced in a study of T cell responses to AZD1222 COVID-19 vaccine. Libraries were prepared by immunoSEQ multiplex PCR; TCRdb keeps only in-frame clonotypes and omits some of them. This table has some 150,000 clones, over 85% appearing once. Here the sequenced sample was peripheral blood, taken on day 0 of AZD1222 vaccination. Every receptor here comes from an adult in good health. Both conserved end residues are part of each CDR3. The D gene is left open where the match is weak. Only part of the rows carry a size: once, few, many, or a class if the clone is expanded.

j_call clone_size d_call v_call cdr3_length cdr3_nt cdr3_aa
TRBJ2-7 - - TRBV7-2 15 TGTGCCAGCAGCTTAGTCCCCACCCCTACCTACGAGCAGTACTTC CASSLVPTPTYEQYF
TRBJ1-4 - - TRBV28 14 TGTGCCAGCAGTTTAGGTCCCCTGGGGGAAAAACTGTTTTTT CASSLGPLGEKLFF
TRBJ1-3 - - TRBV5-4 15 TGTGCCAGCAGCTTGGATCAGGGGAGTGGAAACACCATATATTTT CASSLDQGSGNTIYF
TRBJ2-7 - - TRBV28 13 TGTGCCACAATTACGACACACTCCTACGAGCAGTACTTC CATITTHSYEQYF
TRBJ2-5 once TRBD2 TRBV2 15 TGTGCCAGCAGTCGACTAGCGGGGGGGCAAGAGACCCAGTACTTC CASSRLAGGQETQYF
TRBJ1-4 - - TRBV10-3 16 TGTGCCATCAGTGACGGGGGACAATCAACTAATGAAAAACTGTTTTTT CAISDGGQSTNEKLFF
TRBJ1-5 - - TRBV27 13 TGTGCCAGCAGTCAAAGAGGGGGGGAGCCCCAGCATTTT CASSQRGGEPQHF
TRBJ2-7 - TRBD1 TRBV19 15 TGTGCCAGTAGTAGGGGACAGGGTGTAATCTACGAGCAGTACTTC CASSRGQGVIYEQYF
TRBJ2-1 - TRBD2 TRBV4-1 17 TGCGCCAGCAGCCAGCAACCCCGACTAGCGGATCACAATGAGCAGTTCTTC CASSQQPRLADHNEQFF
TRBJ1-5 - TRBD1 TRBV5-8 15 TGTGCCAGCAGCTCGAACAGGGGGGTCTCTCAGCCCCAGCATTTT CASSSNRGVSQPQHF
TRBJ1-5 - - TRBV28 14 TGTGCCAGCAGTTTTAATGGTTTCATACAGCCCCAGCATTTT CASSFNGFIQPQHF
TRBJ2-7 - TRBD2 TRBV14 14 TGTGCCAGCAGCCACGGGACTAGCGGGAACGAGCAGTACTTC CASSHGTSGNEQYF
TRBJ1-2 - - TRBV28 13 TGTGCCAGCACCGCACTTTCTAACTATGGCTACACCTTC CASTALSNYGYTF
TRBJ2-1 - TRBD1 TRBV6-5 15 TGTGCCAGCAGTTACTCTACAGGGGGCGGAGGTGAGCAGTTCTTC CASSYSTGGGGEQFF
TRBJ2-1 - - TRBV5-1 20 TGCGCCAGCTCCCTTCCGGGGACAACTATTTACTCCCTTTCCTACAATGAGCAGTTCTTC CASSLPGTTIYSLSYNEQFF
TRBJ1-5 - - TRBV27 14 TGTGCCAGCAGTGCCCTCGCCGGGGCTCAGCCCCAGCATTTT CASSALAGAQPQHF
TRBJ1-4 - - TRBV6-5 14 TGTGCCAGCAGTAACCGGGGAACTAATGAAAAACTGTTTTTT CASSNRGTNEKLFF
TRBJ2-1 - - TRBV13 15 TGTGCCAGCAGCTGGGGGAGTAGCTCCTACAATGAGCAGTTCTTC CASSWGSSSYNEQFF
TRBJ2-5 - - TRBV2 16 TGTGCCAGCAAGAAGGAGGTCTTTGCAGACCAAGAGACCCAGTACTTC CASKKEVFADQETQYF
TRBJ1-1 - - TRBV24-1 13 TGTGCCACCAGTCACCGCAGGGGAACTGAAGCTTTCTTT CATSHRRGTEAFF
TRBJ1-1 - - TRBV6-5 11 TGTGCCAGCAGTTACCTGACTGAAGCTTTCTTT CASSYLTEAFF
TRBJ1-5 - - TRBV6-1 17 TGTGCCAGCAGTGATTCGGCAGGCGGAGTTCCCAATCAGCCCCAGCATTTT CASSDSAGGVPNQPQHF
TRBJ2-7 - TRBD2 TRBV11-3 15 TGTGCCAGCAGCTACCGAGCGGGAGCCCTCTACGAGCAGTACTTC CASSYRAGALYEQYF
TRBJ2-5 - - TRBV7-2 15 TGTGCCAGCAGCTTAGTAACAGATCCCCAAGAGACCCAGTACTTC CASSLVTDPQETQYF
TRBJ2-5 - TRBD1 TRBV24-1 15 TGTGCCACCAGTGATTTTGACAGGGGGCAAGAGACCCAGTACTTC CATSDFDRGQETQYF
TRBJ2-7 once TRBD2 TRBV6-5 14 TGTGCCAGTAGGGAGGGAGACCTCTCCTACGAGCAGTACTTC CASREGDLSYEQYF
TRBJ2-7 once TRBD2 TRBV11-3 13 TGTGCCAGCAGCGAATCGACTAGCGGCGAGCAGTACTTC CASSESTSGEQYF
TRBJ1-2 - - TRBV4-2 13 TGTGCCAGCAGCCAAGATAAAGCAGGTGGCTACACCTTC CASSQDKAGGYTF
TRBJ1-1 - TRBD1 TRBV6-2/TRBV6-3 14 TGTGCCAGCAGTCCCCGACAGGGGAACACTGAAGCTTTCTTT CASSPRQGNTEAFF
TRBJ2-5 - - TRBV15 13 TGTGCCACCAGCAGCGGATTCCAAGAGACCCAGTACTTC CATSSGFQETQYF
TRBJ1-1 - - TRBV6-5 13 TGTGCCAGCAGTACGACGGTGAACACTGAAGCTTTCTTT CASSTTVNTEAFF
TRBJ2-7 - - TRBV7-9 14 TGTGCCAGCAGCTCCGGGACCAGGGGGGGCGAGCAGTACTTC CASSSGTRGGEQYF
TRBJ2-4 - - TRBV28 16 TGTGCCAGCAGTTTAGAAGGGGCCTTAGCCAAAAACATTCAGTACTTC CASSLEGALAKNIQYF
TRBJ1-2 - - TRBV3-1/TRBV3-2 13 TGTGCCAGCAGCCAACGGTGGGGTTATGGCTACACCTTC CASSQRWGYGYTF
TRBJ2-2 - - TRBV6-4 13 TGTGCCAGCAGTGATACAGGGTCCGGGGAGCTGTTTTTT CASSDTGSGELFF
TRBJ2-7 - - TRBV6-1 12 TGTGCCAGCAGTGAAGGCCTAGGCGAGCAGTACTTC CASSEGLGEQYF
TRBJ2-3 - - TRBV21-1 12 TGTGCCAGCAGCAAAGCGGGAGATTCACAGTATTTT CASSKAGDSQYF
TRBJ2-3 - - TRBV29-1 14 TGCAGCGTTAGGGGGGAACCATTGTCCGATACGCAGTATTTT CSVRGEPLSDTQYF
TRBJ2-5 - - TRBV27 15 TGTGCCAGCAGCTGGGGCAGCTCGCGGCAAGAGACCCAGTACTTC CASSWGSSRQETQYF
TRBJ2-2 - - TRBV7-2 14 TGTGCCAGCAGCTTAAACAGGCTCACCGGGGAGCTGTTTTTT CASSLNRLTGELFF
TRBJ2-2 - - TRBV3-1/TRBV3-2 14 TGTGCCAGCAGCCAAGGGGGGGGCCCCGGGGAGCTGTTTTTT CASSQGGGPGELFF
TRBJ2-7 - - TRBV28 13 TGTGCCAGCAGAGGACAGGAGGGATACGAGCAGTACTTC CASRGQEGYEQYF
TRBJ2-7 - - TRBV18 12 TGTGCCAGCTCACCGACAACCTACGAGCAGTACTTC CASSPTTYEQYF
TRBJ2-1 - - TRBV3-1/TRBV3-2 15 TGTGCCAGCAGCCAAGCACTAGCTGGCTACAATGAGCAGTTCTTC CASSQALAGYNEQFF
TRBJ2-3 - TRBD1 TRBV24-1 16 TGTGCCACCAGTGATCCTAAACAGGGGAGCACAGATACGCAGTATTTT CATSDPKQGSTDTQYF